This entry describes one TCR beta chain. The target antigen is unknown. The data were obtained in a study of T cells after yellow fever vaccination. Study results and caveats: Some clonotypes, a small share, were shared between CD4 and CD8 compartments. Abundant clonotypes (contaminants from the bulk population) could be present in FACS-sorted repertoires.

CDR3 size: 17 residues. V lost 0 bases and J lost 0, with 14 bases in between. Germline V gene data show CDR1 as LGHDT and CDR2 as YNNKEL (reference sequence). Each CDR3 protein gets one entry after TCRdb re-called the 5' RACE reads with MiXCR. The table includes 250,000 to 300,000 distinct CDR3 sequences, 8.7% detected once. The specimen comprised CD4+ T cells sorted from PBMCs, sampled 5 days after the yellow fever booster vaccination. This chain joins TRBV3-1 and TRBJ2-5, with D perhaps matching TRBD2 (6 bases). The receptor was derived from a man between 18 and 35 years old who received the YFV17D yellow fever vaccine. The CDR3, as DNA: TGTGCCAGCAGCCAAGACCCGGGCGGGGACTACCAAGAGACCCAGTACTTC. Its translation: CASSQDPGGDYQETQYF.